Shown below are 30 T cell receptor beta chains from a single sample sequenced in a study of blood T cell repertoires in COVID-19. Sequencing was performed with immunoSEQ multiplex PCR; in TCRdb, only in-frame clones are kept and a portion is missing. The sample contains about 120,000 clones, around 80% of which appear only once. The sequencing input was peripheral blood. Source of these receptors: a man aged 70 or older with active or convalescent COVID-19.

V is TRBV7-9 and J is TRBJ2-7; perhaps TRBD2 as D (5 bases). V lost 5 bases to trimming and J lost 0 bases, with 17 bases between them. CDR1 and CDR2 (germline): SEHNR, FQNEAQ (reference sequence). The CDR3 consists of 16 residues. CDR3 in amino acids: CASSPSEAGRSYEQYF. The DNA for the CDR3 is TGTGCCAGCAGCCCCTCGGAGGCGGGCCGCTCCTACGAGCAGTACTTC.

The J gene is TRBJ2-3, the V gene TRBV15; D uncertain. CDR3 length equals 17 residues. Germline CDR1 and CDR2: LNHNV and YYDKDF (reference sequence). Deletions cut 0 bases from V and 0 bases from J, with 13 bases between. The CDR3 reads CATSRDQKYSSTDTQYF. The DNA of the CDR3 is TGTGCCACCAGCAGAGATCAGAAGTACAGTAGCACAGATACGCAGTATTTT.

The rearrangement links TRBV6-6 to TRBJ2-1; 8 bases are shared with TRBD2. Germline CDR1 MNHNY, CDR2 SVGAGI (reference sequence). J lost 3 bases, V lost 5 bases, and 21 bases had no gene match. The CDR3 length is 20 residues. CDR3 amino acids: CASSLWIGREEVRGYNEQFF. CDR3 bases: TGTGCCAGCAGTCTATGGATCGGGCGGGAGGAAGTGCGGGGCTACAATGAGCAGTTCTTC.

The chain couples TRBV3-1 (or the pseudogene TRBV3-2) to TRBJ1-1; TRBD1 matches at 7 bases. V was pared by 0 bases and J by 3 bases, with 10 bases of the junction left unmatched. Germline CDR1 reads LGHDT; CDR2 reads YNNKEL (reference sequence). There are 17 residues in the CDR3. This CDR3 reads CASSQEIDREKDTEAFF. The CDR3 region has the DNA TGTGCCAGCAGCCAAGAAATAGACAGGGAGAAGGACACTGAAGCTTTCTTT.

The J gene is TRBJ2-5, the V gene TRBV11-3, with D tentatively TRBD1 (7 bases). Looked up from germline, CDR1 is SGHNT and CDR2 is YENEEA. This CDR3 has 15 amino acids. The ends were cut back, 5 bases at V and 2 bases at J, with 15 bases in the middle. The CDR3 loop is CASSGAGGLQETQYF. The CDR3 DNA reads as TGTGCCAGCAGCGGGGCAGGGGGGCTTCAAGAGACCCAGTACTTC. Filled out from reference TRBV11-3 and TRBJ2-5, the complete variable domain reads EAGVVQSPRYKIIEKKQPVAFWCNPISGHNTLYWYLQNLGQGPELLIRYENEEAVDDSQLPKDRFSAERLKGVDSTLKIQPAELGDSAVYLCASSGAGGLQETQYFGPGTRLLVL.

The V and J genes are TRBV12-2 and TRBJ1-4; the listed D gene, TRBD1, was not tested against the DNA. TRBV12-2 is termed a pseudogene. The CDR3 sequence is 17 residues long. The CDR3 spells CASRFDRTHATNEKLFF. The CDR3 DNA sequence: TGTGCAAGTCGCTTCGACAGAACTCATGCAACTAATGAAAAACTGTTTTTT.

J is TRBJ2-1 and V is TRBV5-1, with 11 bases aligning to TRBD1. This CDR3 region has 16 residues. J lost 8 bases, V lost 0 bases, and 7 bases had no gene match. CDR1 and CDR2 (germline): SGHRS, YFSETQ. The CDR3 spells CASSLEGTGGGDEQFF. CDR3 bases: TGCGCCAGCAGCTTGGAAGGGACAGGGGGTGGCGATGAGCAGTTCTTC.

The CDR3 region has the DNA TGCGCCAGCAGCACTGGGACTATCCACGAGACCCAGTACTTC. Translating it yields CASSTGTIHETQYF. This sequence joins TRBV5-1 and TRBJ2-5; 7 positions agree with TRBD2. J lost 5 bases, V lost 4 bases, and 8 bases had no gene match. The CDR3 has 14 residues. Germline V gene sequence: CDR1 SGHRS, CDR2 YFSETQ.

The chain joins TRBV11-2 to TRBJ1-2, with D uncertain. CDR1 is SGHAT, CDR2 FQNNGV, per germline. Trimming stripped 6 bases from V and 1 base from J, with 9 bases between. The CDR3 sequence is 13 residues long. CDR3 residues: CASSRAVNYGYTF. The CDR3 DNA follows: TGTGCCAGCAGTAGAGCGGTTAACTATGGCTACACCTTC.

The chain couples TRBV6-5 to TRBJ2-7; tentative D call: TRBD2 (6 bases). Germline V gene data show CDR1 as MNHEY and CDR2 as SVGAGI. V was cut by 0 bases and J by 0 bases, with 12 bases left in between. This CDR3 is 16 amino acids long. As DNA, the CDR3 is TGTGCCAGCAGTTACTCGTCGGGGAGGAGCTCCTACGAGCAGTACTTC. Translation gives CASSYSSGRSSYEQYF.

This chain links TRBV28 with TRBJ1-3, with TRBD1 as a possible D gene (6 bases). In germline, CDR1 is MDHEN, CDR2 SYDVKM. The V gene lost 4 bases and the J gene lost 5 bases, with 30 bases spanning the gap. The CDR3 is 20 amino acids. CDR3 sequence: CASSSQGVGRGFSPRNTIYF. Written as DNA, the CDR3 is TGTGCCAGCAGTTCCCAAGGGGTGGGCAGGGGTTTTTCACCGAGAAACACCATATATTTT.

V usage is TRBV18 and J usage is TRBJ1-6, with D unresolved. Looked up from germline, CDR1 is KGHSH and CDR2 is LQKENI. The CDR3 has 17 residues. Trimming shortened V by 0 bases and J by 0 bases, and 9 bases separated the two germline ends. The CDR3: CASSPPEGSSYNSPLHF. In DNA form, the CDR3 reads TGTGCCAGCTCACCACCGGAGGGAAGCTCCTATAATTCACCCCTCCACTTT.

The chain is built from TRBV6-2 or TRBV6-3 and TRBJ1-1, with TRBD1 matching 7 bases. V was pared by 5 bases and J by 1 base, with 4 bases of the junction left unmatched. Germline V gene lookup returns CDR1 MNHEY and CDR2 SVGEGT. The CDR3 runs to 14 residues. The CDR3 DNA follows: TGTGCCAGCAGTGACAGGGCTGGGAACACTGAAGCTTTCTTT. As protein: CASSDRAGNTEAFF.

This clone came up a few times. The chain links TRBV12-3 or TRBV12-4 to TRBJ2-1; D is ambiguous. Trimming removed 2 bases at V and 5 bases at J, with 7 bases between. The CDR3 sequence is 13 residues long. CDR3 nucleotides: TGTGCCAGCAGTTTACCCCCTGACAATGAGCAGTTCTTC. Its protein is CASSLPPDNEQFF.

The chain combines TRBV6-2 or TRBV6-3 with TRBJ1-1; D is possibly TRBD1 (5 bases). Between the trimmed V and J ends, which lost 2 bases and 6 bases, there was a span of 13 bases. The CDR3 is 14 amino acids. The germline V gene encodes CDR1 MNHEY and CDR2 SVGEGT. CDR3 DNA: TGTGCCAGCAGTTACCAGGGTCAAGGAGCTGAAGCTTTCTTT. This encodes CASSYQGQGAEAFF.

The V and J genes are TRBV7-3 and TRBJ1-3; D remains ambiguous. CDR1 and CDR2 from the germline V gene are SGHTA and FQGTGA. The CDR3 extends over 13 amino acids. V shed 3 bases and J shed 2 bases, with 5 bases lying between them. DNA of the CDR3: TGTGCCAGCAGCTTTACGGCTGGAAACACCATATATTTT. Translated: CASSFTAGNTIYF.

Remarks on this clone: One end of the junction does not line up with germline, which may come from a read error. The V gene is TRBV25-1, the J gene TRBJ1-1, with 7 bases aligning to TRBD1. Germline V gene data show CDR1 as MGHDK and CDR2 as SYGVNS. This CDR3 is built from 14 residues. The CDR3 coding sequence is TGTGCCACCAGTTCAGGGGGTGGGCGCACTGAAGCTTTCTTT. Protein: CATSSGGGRTEAFF.

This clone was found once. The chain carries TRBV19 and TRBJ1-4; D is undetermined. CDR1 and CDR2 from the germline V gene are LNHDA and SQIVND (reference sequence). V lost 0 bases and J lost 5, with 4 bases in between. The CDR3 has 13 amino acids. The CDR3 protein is CASSIDRNEKLFF. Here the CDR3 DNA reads TGTGCCAGTAGTATAGATCGGAATGAAAAACTGTTTTTT. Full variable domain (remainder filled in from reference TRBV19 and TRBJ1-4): DGGITQSPKYLFRKEGQNVTLSCEQNLNHDAMYWYRQDPGQGLRLIYYSQIVNDFQKGDIAEGYSVSREKKESFPLTVTSAQKNPTAFYLCASSIDRNEKLFFGSGTQLSVL.

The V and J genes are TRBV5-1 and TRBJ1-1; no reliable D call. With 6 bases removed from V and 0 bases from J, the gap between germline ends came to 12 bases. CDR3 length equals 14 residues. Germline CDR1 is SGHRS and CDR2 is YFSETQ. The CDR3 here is CASNPEGMNTEAFF. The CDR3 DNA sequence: TGCGCCAGCAATCCCGAGGGCATGAACACTGAAGCTTTCTTT. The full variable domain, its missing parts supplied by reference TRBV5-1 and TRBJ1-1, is KAGVTQTPRYLIKTRGQQVTLSCSPISGHRSVSWYQQTPGQGLQFLFEYFSETQRNKGNFPGRFSGRQFSNSRSEMNVSTLELGDSALYLCASNPEGMNTEAFFGQGTRLTVV.

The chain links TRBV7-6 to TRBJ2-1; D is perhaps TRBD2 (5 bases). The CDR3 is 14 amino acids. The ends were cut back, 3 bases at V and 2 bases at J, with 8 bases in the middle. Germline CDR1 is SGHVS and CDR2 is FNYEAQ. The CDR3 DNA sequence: TGTGCCAGCAGCTTGGCAGCGGCCTACAATGAGCAGTTCTTC. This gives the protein CASSLAAAYNEQFF.

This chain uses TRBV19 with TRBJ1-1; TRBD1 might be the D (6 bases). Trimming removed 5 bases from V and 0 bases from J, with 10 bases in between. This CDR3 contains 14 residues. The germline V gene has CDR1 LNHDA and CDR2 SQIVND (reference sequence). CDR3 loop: CASSRRQVNTEAFF. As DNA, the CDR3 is TGTGCCAGTAGTCGAAGACAGGTGAACACTGAAGCTTTCTTT.

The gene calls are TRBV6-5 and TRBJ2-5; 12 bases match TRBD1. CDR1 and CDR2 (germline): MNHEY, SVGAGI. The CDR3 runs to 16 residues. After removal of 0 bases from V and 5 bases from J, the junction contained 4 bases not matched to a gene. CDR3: CASSYSGTGGAETQYF. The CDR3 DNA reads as TGTGCCAGCAGTTACTCCGGGACAGGGGGCGCGGAGACCCAGTACTTC.

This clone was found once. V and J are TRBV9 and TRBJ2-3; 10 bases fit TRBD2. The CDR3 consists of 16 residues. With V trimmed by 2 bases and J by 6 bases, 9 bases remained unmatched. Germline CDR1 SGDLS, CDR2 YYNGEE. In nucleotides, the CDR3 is TGTGCCAGCAGCGTTTCCGGGACTAGCGTCATTGATACGCAGTATTTT. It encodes CASSVSGTSVIDTQYF.

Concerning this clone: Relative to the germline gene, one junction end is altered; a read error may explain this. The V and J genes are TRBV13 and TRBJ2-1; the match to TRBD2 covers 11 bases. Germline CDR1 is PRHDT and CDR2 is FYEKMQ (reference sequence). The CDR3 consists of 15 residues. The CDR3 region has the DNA TGTGCCAGCACCTTAGCGGGGGGGCGGTACAATGAGCAGTTCTTC. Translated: CASTLAGGRYNEQFF. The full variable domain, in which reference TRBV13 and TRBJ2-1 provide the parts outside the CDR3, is AAGVIQSPRHLIKEKRETATLKCYPIPRHDTVYWYQQGPGQDPQFLISFYEKMQSDKGSIPDRFSAQQFSDYHSELNMSSLELGDSALYFCASTLAGGRYNEQFFGPGTRLTVL.

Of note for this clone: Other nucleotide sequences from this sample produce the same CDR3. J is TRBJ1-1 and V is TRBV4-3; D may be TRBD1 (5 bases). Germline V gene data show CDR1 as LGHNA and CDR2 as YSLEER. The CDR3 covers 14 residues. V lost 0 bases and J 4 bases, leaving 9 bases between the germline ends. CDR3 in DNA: TGCGCCAGCAGCCAAGATTCAAGGGGCACTGAAGCTTTCTTT. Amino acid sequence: CASSQDSRGTEAFF.

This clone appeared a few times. In DNA, the CDR3 is TGTGCCAGCTCACCGCAGACAGGGCGTAATCAGCCCCAGCATTTT. Protein: CASSPQTGRNQPQHF. The genes are TRBV18 and TRBJ1-5; the match to TRBD1 covers 7 bases. J was trimmed by 4 bases and V by 3 bases; bases with no gene match: 6. The CDR3 sequence is 15 residues long. Germline CDR1 is KGHSH and CDR2 is LQKENI.

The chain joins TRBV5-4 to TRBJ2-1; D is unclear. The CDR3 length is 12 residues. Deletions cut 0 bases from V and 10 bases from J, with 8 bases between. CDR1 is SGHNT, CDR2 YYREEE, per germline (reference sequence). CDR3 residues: CASSLDITEQFF. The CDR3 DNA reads TGTGCCAGCAGCTTGGACATCACGGAGCAGTTCTTC.

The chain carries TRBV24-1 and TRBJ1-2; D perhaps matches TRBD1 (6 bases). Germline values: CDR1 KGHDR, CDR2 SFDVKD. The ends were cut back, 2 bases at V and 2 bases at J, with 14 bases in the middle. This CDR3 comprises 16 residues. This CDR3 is CATSDSGITGNYGYTF. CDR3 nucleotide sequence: TGTGCCACCAGTGATTCCGGGATCACAGGGAACTATGGCTACACCTTC.

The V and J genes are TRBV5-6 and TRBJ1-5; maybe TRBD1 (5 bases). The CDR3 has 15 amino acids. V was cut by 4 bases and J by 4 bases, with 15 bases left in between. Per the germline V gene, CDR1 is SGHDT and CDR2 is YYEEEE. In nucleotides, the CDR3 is TGTGCCAGCAGCCTGTTAAGCAGGGTTAATCAGCCCCAGCATTTT. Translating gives CASSLLSRVNQPQHF.

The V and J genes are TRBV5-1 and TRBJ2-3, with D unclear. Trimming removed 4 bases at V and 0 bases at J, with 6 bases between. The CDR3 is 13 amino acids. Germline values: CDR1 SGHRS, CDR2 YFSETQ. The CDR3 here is CASSPYSTDTQYF. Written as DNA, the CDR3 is TGCGCCAGCAGCCCGTATAGCACAGATACGCAGTATTTT.